This T cell receptor beta chain appears in the sequencing data of a study of T-cell reconstitution after alpha-beta-depleted transplantation in children (dated by TCRdb to about 2016). A note on the overall study: Using TCR repertoire profiling, the study quantitatively followed how T-cell immune reconstitution unfolded in children after TCRalphabeta/CD19-depleted allogeneic hematopoietic cell transplantation. Study-wide conclusions, independent of this receptor: Over subsequent months, a decline in hyperexpanded clone frequencies was noted, and after one year, T-cell counts and TCRbeta diversity were mostly ascribed to newly produced T cells. The apparently early alphabetaT-cell count recovery about two months after transplant was reportedly dependent on only several hundred rapidly expanded clones derived from non-depleted graft cells. In some patients, the high TCRbeta diversity seen at day 60 was put down to recipient T cells and intrathymic progenitors that had survived conditioning.

The intended sense of this specimen's treatment or condition label: allogeneic hematopoietic cell transplantation with graft depleted of TCRalphabeta T cells and CD19 B cells. Transplant recipients were children who received TCRalphabeta/CD19-depleted allogeneic hematopoietic cell grafts. In the case of this clonotype: The antigen this receptor binds is unknown. No clone much larger than this one lies a single base away; base qualities are absent.

Preparation of the library involved PCR. The instrument was an Illumina HiSeq 2500. TCR library preparation used molecular barcoding, with unique molecular identifiers applied to normalize quantification of the TCRbeta repertoire. The raw public data were reprocessed by TCRdb itself: fastp quality trimming at Q25, MiXCR clonotype calling, in-frame beta chains only. Every entry covers one CDR3 protein and lists the most common genes and DNA from its rows. The sample table contains 440,000 or so distinct CDR3 sequences; only one count was recorded for around two fifths of them. Of the sample, 25% to 30% falls within the top ten clones. At the junction V is shortened by 4 bases and J by 0 bases, with 16 bases in between. CDR1 and CDR2 are drawn from the germline V gene (reference sequence): MNHEY, SMNVEV. Spanning cysteine to phenylalanine, the CDR3 consists of 17 amino acids. Only CDR3 DNA is held: 51 bases, read in frame from base 1.

The chain links TRBV27 with TRBJ1-3; the D gene lacks a confident call. This TCR was recovered from a girl between 2 and 10 years old with aplastic anemia, due to receive a stem cell transplant. The sequencing here drew on PBMCs, taken before TCRalphabeta/CD19-depleted stem cell transplant. The CDR3 corresponds to CASSSTVGIGSGNTIYF. The DNA sequence follows: TGTGCCAGCAGTTCGACTGTCGGGATCGGCTCTGGAAACACCATATATTTT.